One TCR beta chain is described in this entry. Its antigen is not known. The data originate from a study of CD4+ T cells in melanoma. The protocol was immunoSEQ multiplex PCR, while the TCRdb copy is restricted to in-frame clones and leaves out a portion. In the table there are about 54,000 clones, over 60% of which are singletons. The V gene's germline CDR1 is SQVTM and CDR2 ANQGSEA. This CDR3 comprises 14 residues. Study findings and constraints: A reported correlation linked neoantigen-specific CD4+ T cells to CD8+, macrophage and B cell function.

This sequence originates from a human donor with melanoma. V gene TRBV29-1 combines with J gene TRBJ2-1; D is undetermined. The sequencing input was tumor tissue. In DNA form, the CDR3 reads TGCAGTGTACCCCTAGACTTACTATACAATGAGCAGTTCTTC. It encodes CSVPLDLLYNEQFF.